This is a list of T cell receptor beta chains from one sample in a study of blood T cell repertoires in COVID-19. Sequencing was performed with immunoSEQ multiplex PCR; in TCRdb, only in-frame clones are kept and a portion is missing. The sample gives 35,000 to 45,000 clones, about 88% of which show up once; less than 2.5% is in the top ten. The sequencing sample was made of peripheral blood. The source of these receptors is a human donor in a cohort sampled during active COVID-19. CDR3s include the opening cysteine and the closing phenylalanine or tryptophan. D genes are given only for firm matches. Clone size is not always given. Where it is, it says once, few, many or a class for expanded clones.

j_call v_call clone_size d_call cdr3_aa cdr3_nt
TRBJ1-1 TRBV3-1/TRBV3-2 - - CASSQGQKNTEAFF TGTGCCAGCAGCCAAGGACAGAAAAACACTGAAGCTTTCTTT
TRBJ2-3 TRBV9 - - CASSEALGSTDTQYF TGTGCCAGCAGCGAAGCCCTAGGAAGCACAGATACGCAGTATTTT
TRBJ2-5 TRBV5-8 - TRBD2 CASSLIRGVQETQYF TGTGCCAGCAGCTTGATTCGGGGGGTCCAAGAGACCCAGTACTTC
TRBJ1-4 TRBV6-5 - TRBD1 CASSPGQAHEKLFF TGTGCCAGCAGTCCGGGACAGGCTCATGAAAAACTGTTTTTT
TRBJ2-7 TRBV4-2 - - CASSQEGVASYEQYF TGTGCCAGCAGCCAAGAAGGGGTAGCCTCCTACGAGCAGTACTTC
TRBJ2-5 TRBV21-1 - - CASSKDEVHGAQYF TGTGCCAGCAGCAAAGATGAGGTCCACGGGGCCCAGTACTTC
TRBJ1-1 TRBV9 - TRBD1 CASSPHRDSYTEAFF TGTGCCAGCAGCCCCCACCGGGACAGCTACACTGAAGCTTTCTTT
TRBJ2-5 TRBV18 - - CASSPTNGGTQETQYF TGTGCCAGCTCACCGACGAATGGAGGGACCCAAGAGACCCAGTACTTC
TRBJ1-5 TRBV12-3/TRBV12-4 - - CASSLAREQRIFF TGTGCCAGCAGTTTAGCGCGGGAGCAAAGGATTTTTTTT
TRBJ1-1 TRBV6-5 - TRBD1 CATYRDRTNTEAFF TGTGCCACCTACCGGGACAGGACCAACACTGAAGCTTTCTTT
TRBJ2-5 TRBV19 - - CASSTSETQYF TGTGCCAGTAGTACCAGTGAGACCCAGTACTTC
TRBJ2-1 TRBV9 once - CASSVDSGPYNEQFF TGTGCCAGCAGCGTAGATAGCGGCCCCTACAATGAGCAGTTCTTC
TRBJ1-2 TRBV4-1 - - CASSQGGINYGYTF TGCGCCAGCAGCCAAGGGGGCATCAACTATGGCTACACCTTC
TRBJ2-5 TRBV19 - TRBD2 CASKTSGGLRETQYF TGTGCCAGTAAGACTAGCGGGGGCCTCCGGGAGACCCAGTACTTC